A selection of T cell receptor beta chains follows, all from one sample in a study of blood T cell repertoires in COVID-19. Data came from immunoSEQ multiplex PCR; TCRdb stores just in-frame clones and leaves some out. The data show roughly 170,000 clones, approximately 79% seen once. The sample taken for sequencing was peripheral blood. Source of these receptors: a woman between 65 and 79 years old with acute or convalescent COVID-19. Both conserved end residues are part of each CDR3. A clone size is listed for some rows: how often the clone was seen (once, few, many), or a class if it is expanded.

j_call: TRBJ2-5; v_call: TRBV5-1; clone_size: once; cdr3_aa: CASSLAGREGETQYF
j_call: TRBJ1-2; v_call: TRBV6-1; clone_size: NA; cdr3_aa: CASSELQGAESGYTF
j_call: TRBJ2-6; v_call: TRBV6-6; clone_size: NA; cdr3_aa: CASSQTTGGGFGANVLTF
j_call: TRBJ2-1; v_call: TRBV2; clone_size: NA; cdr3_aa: CASSRQGVGNEQFF
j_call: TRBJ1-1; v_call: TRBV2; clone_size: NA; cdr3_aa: CASSQQVNTEAFF
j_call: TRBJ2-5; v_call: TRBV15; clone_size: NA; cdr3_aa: CATSSGAGPEETQYF
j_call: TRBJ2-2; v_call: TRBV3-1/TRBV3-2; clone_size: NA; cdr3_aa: CASSQGPGLARTGELFF
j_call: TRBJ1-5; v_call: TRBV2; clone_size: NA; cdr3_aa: CASRKTDNSNQPQHF
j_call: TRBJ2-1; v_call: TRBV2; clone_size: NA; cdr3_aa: CASRMGQGLDEQFF
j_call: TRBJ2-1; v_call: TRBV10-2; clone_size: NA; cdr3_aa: CASSGVTGAARNEQFF
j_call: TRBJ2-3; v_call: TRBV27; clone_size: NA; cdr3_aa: CASSPWTVGADTQYF
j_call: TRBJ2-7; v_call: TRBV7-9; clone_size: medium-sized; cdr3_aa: CASSLGAAGDLYEQYF
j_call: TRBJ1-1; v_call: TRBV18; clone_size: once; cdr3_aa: CASSPQQGPNTEAFF
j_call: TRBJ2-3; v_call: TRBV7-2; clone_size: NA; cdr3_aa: CASSSGLAGATQYF
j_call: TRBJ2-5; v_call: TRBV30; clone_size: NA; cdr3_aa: CAWSRGKQETQYF
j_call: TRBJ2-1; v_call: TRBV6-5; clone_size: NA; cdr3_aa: CASRSSGSGRNEQFF
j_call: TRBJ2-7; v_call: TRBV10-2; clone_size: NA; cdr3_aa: CASSEKAGGQYEQYF
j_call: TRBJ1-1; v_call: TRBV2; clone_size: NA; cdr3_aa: CASSVQGLLNTEAFF
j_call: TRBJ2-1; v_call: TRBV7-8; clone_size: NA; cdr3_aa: CASSLLAGTSYNEQFF
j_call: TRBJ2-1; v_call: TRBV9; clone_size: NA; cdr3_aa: CASSVIAGEAVQFF
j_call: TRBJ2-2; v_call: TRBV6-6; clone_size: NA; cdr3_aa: CASSKITGDTGELFF
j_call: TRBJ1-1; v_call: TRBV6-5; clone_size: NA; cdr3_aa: CASSSSLGTGGTEAFF
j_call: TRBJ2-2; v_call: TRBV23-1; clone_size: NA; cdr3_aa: CASSQYFGDRERGKNTGELFF
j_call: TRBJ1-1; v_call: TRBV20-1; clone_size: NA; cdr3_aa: CSASAGQGDTEAFF
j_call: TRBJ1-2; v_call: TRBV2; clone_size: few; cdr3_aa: CASKPVVVNYGYTF
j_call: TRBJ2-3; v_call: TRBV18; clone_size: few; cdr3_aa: CASSPTAGMGDTQYF
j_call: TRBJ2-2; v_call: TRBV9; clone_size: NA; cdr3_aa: CASSVGAAGGSGELFF
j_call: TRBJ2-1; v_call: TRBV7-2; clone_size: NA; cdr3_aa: CASSSRRLEYNEQFF
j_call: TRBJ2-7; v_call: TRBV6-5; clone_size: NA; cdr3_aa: CASSLGQMSSYEQYF
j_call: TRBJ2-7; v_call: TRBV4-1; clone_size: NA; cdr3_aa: CASSQEISGLYEQYF
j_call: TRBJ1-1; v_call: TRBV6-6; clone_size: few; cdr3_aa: CASSYSLENTEAFF
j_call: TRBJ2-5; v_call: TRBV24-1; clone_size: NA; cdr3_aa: CAIWDRVFRETQYF
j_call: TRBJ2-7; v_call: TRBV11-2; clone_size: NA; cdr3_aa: CASSLRVAGGSYEQYF
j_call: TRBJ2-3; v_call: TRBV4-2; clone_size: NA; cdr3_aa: CASSQNRLAGDTQYF
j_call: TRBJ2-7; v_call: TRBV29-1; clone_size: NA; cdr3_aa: CSVGRTPRGEQYF
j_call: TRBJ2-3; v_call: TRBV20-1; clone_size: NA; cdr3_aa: CSASSRGRGTDTQYF
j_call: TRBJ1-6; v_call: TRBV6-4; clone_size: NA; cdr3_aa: CASSDPIRGRSPLHF
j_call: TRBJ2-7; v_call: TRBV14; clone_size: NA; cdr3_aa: CASSQDRQPYEQYF
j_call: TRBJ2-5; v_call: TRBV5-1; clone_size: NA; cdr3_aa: CASSLTPGAGGTETQYF
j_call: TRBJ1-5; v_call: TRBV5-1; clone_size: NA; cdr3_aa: CASSLDPGTGVQPQHF
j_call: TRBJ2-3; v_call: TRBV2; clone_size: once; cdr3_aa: CASSRNRGTDTQYF
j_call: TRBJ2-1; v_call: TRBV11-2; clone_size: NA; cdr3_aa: CASSRTSGQSYNEQFF
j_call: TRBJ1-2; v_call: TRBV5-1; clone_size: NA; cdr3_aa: CASSLDRAYGYTF
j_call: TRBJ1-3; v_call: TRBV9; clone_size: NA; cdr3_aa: CASSVALSSGNTIYF
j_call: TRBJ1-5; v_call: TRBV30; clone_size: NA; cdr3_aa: CAWSTGGNQPQHF
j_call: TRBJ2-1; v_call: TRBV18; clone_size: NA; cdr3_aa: CASSFSGRYNEQFF
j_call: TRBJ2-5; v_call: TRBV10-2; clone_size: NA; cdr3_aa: CASSEDWLQETQYF
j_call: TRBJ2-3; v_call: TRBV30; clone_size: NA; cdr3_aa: CAWTRGLAGNTDTQYF
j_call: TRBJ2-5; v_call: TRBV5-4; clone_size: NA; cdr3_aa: CASSPRGGGDSGLETQYF
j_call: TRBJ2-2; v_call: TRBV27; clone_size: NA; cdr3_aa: CASSLRRGLGELFF